This T cell receptor beta chain was sequenced during a study of cytomegalovirus exposure and HLA in healthy donors. With 60 Vbeta and 13 Jbeta primers, the PCR was carried out. Clones were read by immunoSEQ multiplex PCR, and TCRdb kept only the in-frame ones, dropping some. The data show fewer than 70,000 clones, under 90% seen once. Germline V gives CDR1 SGHAT, CDR2 FQNNGV. V was clipped by 1 base and J by 3 bases, with 10 bases between them. The CDR3 runs 15 residues. V is TRBV11-2 and J is TRBJ2-1, with a tentative D call TRBD2 (5 bases). The sample taken for sequencing was PBMCs. The origin of this receptor is a woman between 40 and 50 years old in good health and CMV-seronegative. CDR3 DNA sequence: TGTGCCAGCAGCTTAGGCCTGGCGGGCTACAATGAGCAGTTCTTC. This sequence encodes CASSLGLAGYNEQFF.